A selection of T cell receptor beta chains follows, all from one sample in a study of early T cells in non-severe SARS-CoV-2 infection. TCRdb called the 5' RACE reads again in MiXCR, with one record for every CDR3 protein. The table records 75,000 to 90,000 distinct CDR3 sequences, 15% of them present only once. The sample taken for sequencing was whole blood. The receptors here all came from an adult who was a healthcare worker with PCR-confirmed SARS-CoV-2 infection or an uninfected control (not recorded which). The CDR3 runs from the conserved cysteine through the conserved F or W. The D gene is left open where the match is weak. Rows give clone size only sometimes, using once, few, many, or a class for an expanded clone.

TRBJ1-2,NA,NA,TRBV10-2,CASMRPENYGYTF,TGCGCCAGCATGAGACCGGAAAACTATGGCTACACCTTC
TRBJ2-3,NA,NA,TRBV7-7,CASSPRMAGTQYF,TGTGCCAGCAGCCCACGTATGGCAGGTACGCAGTATTTT
TRBJ2-1,few,TRBD2,TRBV4-3,CASSHGLADNNEQFF,TGCGCCAGCAGCCACGGACTAGCGGATAACAATGAGCAGTTCTTC
TRBJ2-5,NA,NA,TRBV12-3/TRBV12-4,CASRLGVTGAQYF,TGTGCCAGCAGGCTGGGCGTCACGGGGGCCCAGTACTTC
TRBJ2-5,few,TRBD2,TRBV7-2,CASSLRSSGPLETQYF,TGTGCCAGCAGCTTAAGGTCTAGCGGGCCCTTAGAGACCCAGTACTTC
TRBJ2-7,few,NA,TRBV28,CASSPPLVNYEQYF,TGTGCCAGCAGTCCCCCTTTAGTCAACTACGAGCAGTACTTC
TRBJ2-5,few,TRBD1,TRBV7-6,CASSGTGGRGQETQYF,TGTGCCAGCAGTGGTACAGGGGGTAGGGGCCAGGAGACCCAGTACTTC
TRBJ2-2,many,TRBD1,TRBV20-1,CSAGQGPGELFF,TGCAGTGCGGGACAGGGCCCCGGGGAGCTGTTTTTT
TRBJ2-7,NA,NA,TRBV6-2/TRBV6-3,CASSAWDRSYEQYF,TGTGCCAGCAGCGCCTGGGACCGATCCTACGAGCAGTACTTC
TRBJ2-2,many,NA,TRBV19,CASNPRSPNTGELFF,TGTGCCAGTAATCCCCGGTCCCCGAACACCGGGGAGCTGTTTTTT
TRBJ1-1,NA,NA,TRBV28,CAAKGGRTEAFF,TGTGCCGCCAAGGGCGGGAGGACTGAAGCTTTCTTT
TRBJ2-3,few,NA,TRBV12-3/TRBV12-4,CASRPWQGPTDTQYF,TGTGCCAGCAGACCTTGGCAGGGGCCCACAGATACGCAGTATTTT
TRBJ2-4,NA,TRBD1,TRBV7-2,CASSSTGEGNIQYF,TGTGCCAGCAGCTCCACAGGGGAAGGAAACATTCAGTACTTC
TRBJ1-2,NA,NA,TRBV2,CASSVVKAFYGYTF,TGTGCCAGCAGTGTCGTCAAGGCGTTTTATGGCTACACCTTC
TRBJ2-7,NA,TRBD1,TRBV20-1,CSARDVKDRRSYEQYF,TGCAGTGCTAGAGATGTTAAGGACAGGCGATCCTACGAGCAGTACTTC
TRBJ2-3,few,NA,TRBV7-2,CASSSRIPTDTQYF,TGTGCCAGCAGCTCCAGGATACCTACAGATACGCAGTATTTT
TRBJ2-1,NA,NA,TRBV24-1,CATSDTRGLGQFF,TGTGCCACCAGTGACACCCGTGGGTTGGGGCAGTTCTTC
TRBJ1-3,NA,NA,TRBV28,CASSLWALSGNTIYF,TGTGCCAGCAGTTTATGGGCCCTCTCTGGAAACACCATATATTTT
TRBJ2-7,NA,NA,TRBV20-1,CRARDMGSSVAYEQYF,TGCCGTGCTAGAGATATGGGGAGTAGCGTCGCCTACGAGCAGTACTTC
TRBJ2-5,few,NA,TRBV28,CASSRHRAETQYF,TGTGCCAGCAGTCGCCACAGGGCGGAGACCCAGTACTTC
TRBJ2-3,few,TRBD1,TRBV7-9,CASSVSGTASDTQYF,TGTGCCAGCAGCGTCTCCGGGACAGCGTCAGATACGCAGTATTTT
TRBJ1-4,NA,NA,TRBV3-1,CASSQGSRGSEKLFF,TGTGCCAGCAGCCAAGGGTCGAGGGGAAGTGAAAAACTGTTTTTT
TRBJ2-1,NA,NA,TRBV7-9,CASSGEDRSYNEQFF,TGTGCCAGCAGCGGAGAGGACCGCTCCTACAATGAGCAGTTCTTC
TRBJ1-5,few,NA,TRBV12-3/TRBV12-4,CASSLLVSGQINQPQHF,TGTGCCAGCAGTTTATTAGTAAGCGGACAGATTAATCAGCCCCAGCATTTT
TRBJ2-2,many,TRBD2,TRBV24-1,CATMASKTSGSTGELFF,TGTGCCACTATGGCGAGTAAGACTAGCGGGAGTACCGGGGAGCTGTTTTTT